This TCR beta chain was observed in a study of CD8 T cells in ankylosing spondylitis. Study-level points and caveats: Clones tied to disease were said to be significantly enriched in matched ankylosing spondylitis synovial fluid. Certain motif variants had earlier been reported in reactive arthritis synovial fluid and blood. Peripheral blood held disease-linked clones only at relatively low frequency, and these were CD8+. Typical of ankylosing spondylitis blood, it appeared, was a TCR beta motif of eight highly homologous variants.

This clonotype was counted a few times. Its specificity is not known. J lost 6 bases, V lost 7 bases, and 8 bases had no gene match. The length of the CDR3 is 14 residues. CDR1 and CDR2 from the germline V gene are SGHRS and YFSETQ. Libraries for TCR beta were made by quantitative 5'-RACE with molecular barcodes. MiXCR, run by TCRdb on the 5' RACE reads, gives a single entry per CDR3 protein. This table holds 800,000 to 900,000 distinct CDR3 sequences, approximately 10% found once. The source of this sequence is a male donor with ankylosing spondylitis. Sequenced input: blood, either unsorted or a sorted T cell fraction (not recorded which). The chain combines TRBV5-1 with TRBJ1-4; 8 nucleotides line up with TRBD1. The chain's CDR3 is CASARSDRDEKLFF. The DNA of the CDR3 is TGCGCCAGCGCCCGGTCGGACAGGGATGAAAAACTGTTTTTT. The variable domain in full, with the rest retrieved from reference TRBV5-1 and TRBJ1-4, is KAGVTQTPRYLIKTRGQQVTLSCSPISGHRSVSWYQQTPGQGLQFLFEYFSETQRNKGNFPGRFSGRQFSNSRSEMNVSTLELGDSALYLCASARSDRDEKLFFGSGTQLSVL.